A single sample is the source of the 8 T cell receptor beta chains below, sequenced in a study of blood T cell repertoires in COVID-19. The repertoire was sequenced with immunoSEQ multiplex PCR; TCRdb's copy has only in-frame clones and lacks some. The table shows 200,000 to 250,000 clones, with roughly 88% occurring only once. Sequenced sample: PBMCs or T cells enriched from blood (not recorded which). These receptors all come from a woman in her twenties or thirties who had been exposed to COVID-19.

This chain uses TRBV14 with TRBJ2-1, with D uncertain. Germline V CDR1 and CDR2: SGHDN, FVKESK. CDR3 length: 12 amino acids. Deletions cut 3 bases from V and 4 bases from J, with 4 bases between. The CDR3 coding sequence is TGTGCCAGCAGCCAGGCTTACAATGAGCAGTTCTTC. Translated: CASSQAYNEQFF.

The chain uses TRBV11-3 and TRBJ2-6, with 16 bases aligning to TRBD2. From germline, CDR1 is SGHNT and CDR2 YENEEA. CDR3 size: 20 residues. V gave up 4 bases and J gave up 1 base; unmatched junction bases: 7. The CDR3 here is CASSSGLAGGPGSGANVLTF. As DNA, the CDR3 is TGTGCCAGCAGCTCGGGACTAGCGGGAGGGCCGGGTTCTGGGGCCAACGTCCTGACTTTC.

The chain is built from TRBV18 and TRBJ1-1, with TRBD1 matching 10 bases. CDR3 length: 19 amino acids. V lost 3 bases, J lost 0 bases, and 13 bases stayed unmatched. The V gene's germline CDR1 is KGHSH and CDR2 LQKENI. The CDR3 here is CASSPMSTGGSFMNTEAFF. The DNA for the CDR3 is TGTGCCAGCTCACCCATGTCGACAGGGGGCTCTTTCATGAACACTGAAGCTTTCTTT.

The chain employs TRBV30 and TRBJ2-2; 15 nucleotides agree with TRBD2. Trimming removed 4 bases from V and 5 bases from J; junction bases left unmatched: 2. The CDR3 contains 15 residues. CDR1 is GTSNPN, CDR2 SVGIG, per germline (reference sequence). CDR3 residues: CAWKGLAGGTGELFF. The CDR3 DNA reads as TGTGCCTGGAAGGGACTAGCGGGAGGTACCGGGGAGCTGTTTTTT.

The chain employs TRBV19 and TRBJ1-6; D gene ambiguous. The V end was cut by 5 bases, the J end by 7 bases, with 9 bases between. Germline V CDR1 and CDR2: LNHDA, SQIVND (reference sequence). The CDR3 is 13 amino acids. CDR3 coding DNA: TGTGCCAGTAGTGCCGCGGGGAATTCACCCCTCCACTTT. This gives the protein CASSAAGNSPLHF. The full variable domain, rest sourced from reference TRBV19 and TRBJ1-6, is DGGITQSPKYLFRKEGQNVTLSCEQNLNHDAMYWYRQDPGQGLRLIYYSQIVNDFQKGDIAEGYSVSREKKESFPLTVTSAQKNPTAFYLCASSAAGNSPLHFGNGTRLTVT.

J is TRBJ2-3 and V is TRBV20-1; 7 nucleotides line up with TRBD1. Per the germline V gene, CDR1 is DFQATT and CDR2 is SNEGSKA (reference sequence). The CDR3 covers 11 residues. Losses at the gene ends were 6 bases for V and 9 bases for J; bases not matched to a gene: 6. The CDR3, as DNA: TGCAGTGCCACACAGGGGAAAACGCAGTATTTT. This sequence encodes CSATQGKTQYF.

V usage is TRBV7-9 and J usage is TRBJ2-1, with 12 bases fitting TRBD2. The length of the CDR3 is 15 residues. Germline trimming cut 5 bases from V and 9 bases from J; bases unmatched to any gene: 8. Germline V lookup: CDR1 SEHNR, CDR2 FQNEAQ (reference sequence). In DNA, the CDR3 is TGTGCCAGCAGCCCAAAGACTAGCGGGAGCGGTGAGCAGTTCTTC. It specifies CASSPKTSGSGEQFF.

The rearrangement uses TRBV29-1 and TRBJ2-7, with TRBD2 identical over 8 bases. CDR1 SQVTM and CDR2 ANQGSEA come from the germline V gene. V gave up 5 bases and J gave up 5 bases; unmatched junction bases: 14. The CDR3 is made up of 15 amino acids. This chain's CDR3 is CSVSKAGAGANEQYF. CDR3 nucleotides: TGCAGCGTTTCGAAGGCGGGAGCGGGGGCCAACGAGCAGTACTTC.